A selection of T cell receptor beta chains follows, all from one sample in a study of T-cell reconstitution after alpha-beta-depleted transplantation in children. One entry per CDR3 protein, called by TCRdb with MiXCR from the PCR reads. The sample has fewer than 700,000 distinct CDR3 sequences; 10% to 15% are singletons. The specimen comprised PBMCs, mostly from graft donor cells, sampled 360 days after TCRalphabeta/CD19-depleted stem cell transplant. These receptors all stem from a male patient younger than 18 who had a stem cell transplant for acute myeloid leukemia, so the T cells may come from the graft donor. CDR3s include the opening cysteine and the closing phenylalanine or tryptophan. The order of the fields is D gene, J gene, clone size, V gene, CDR3 protein, CDR3 DNA. A D gene is named only where the DNA matches it firmly. Only some rows state a clone size, as once, few, many or a class for expanded clones.

TRBD2,TRBJ2-5,-,TRBV6-5,CASSYGAGEGRETQYF,TGTGCCAGCAGTTACGGCGCGGGAGAGGGTCGAGAGACCCAGTACTTC
-,TRBJ2-1,few,TRBV29-1,CSVPPGSLRNEQFF,TGCAGCGTTCCGCCCGGGTCTCTCCGCAATGAGCAGTTCTTC
TRBD2,TRBJ2-5,-,TRBV20-1,CSARRWGGQETQYF,TGCAGTGCAAGGAGGTGGGGGGGCCAAGAGACCCAGTACTTC
-,TRBJ2-1,many,TRBV3-1,CASSQDLHKLNYNEQFF,TGTGCCAGCAGCCAAGATCTTCACAAACTCAACTACAATGAGCAGTTCTTC
-,TRBJ1-4,many,TRBV12-3/TRBV12-4,CASSPAGPLAGVFF,TGTGCCAGCAGCCCAGCGGGCCCGCTTGCCGGAGTGTTTTTT
-,TRBJ2-5,many,TRBV7-8,CASSLAAAGRGETQYF,TGTGCCAGCAGCTTAGCGGCGGCAGGCAGGGGAGAGACCCAGTACTTC
-,TRBJ2-2,-,TRBV7-3,CASSRRFGGSNTGELFF,TGTGCCAGCAGTCGGCGTTTTGGGGGCTCGAACACCGGGGAGCTGTTTTTT
TRBD2,TRBJ2-1,once,TRBV7-3,CASSLMGLAVSSYNEQFF,TGTGCCAGCAGCTTAATGGGGCTAGCGGTGAGCTCCTACAATGAGCAGTTCTTC
TRBD2,TRBJ2-2,-,TRBV4-2,CASSPGLAGAMNTGELFF,TGTGCCAGCAGCCCAGGACTAGCGGGAGCGATGAACACCGGGGAGCTGTTTTTT
TRBD2,TRBJ2-7,few,TRBV28,CASRRRLAGSREQYF,TGTGCCAGCAGAAGGAGACTAGCGGGTTCTCGCGAGCAGTACTTC
-,TRBJ2-5,few,TRBV28,CASSPQPGSSAIQETQYF,TGTGCCAGCAGTCCTCAACCGGGCTCCTCCGCTATTCAAGAGACCCAGTACTTC
TRBD2,TRBJ2-1,many,TRBV3-1,CASSKNSGRDYNEQFF,TGTGCCAGCAGCAAAAATAGCGGGAGGGACTACAATGAGCAGTTCTTC
-,TRBJ1-4,-,TRBV12-3/TRBV12-4,CASSDRPFSNEKLFF,TGTGCCAGCAGTGATCGGCCGTTCTCCAATGAAAAACTGTTTTTT
-,TRBJ2-6,-,TRBV13,CASKPWGSGANVLTF,TGTGCCAGCAAACCATGGGGCTCTGGGGCCAACGTCCTGACTTTC
TRBD2,TRBJ2-2,many,TRBV15,CGHPGPSGSPGELFF,TGTGGCCACCCTGGCCCTAGCGGGAGCCCCGGGGAGCTGTTTTTT
TRBD2,TRBJ2-3,-,TRBV12-3/TRBV12-4,CASRRLAGTTDTQYF,TGTGCCAGCAGGAGACTAGCGGGAACGACAGATACGCAGTATTTT
-,TRBJ2-4,-,TRBV11-2,CASSLVGSLAWGKNIQYF,TGTGCCAGCAGCTTAGTAGGTTCGCTAGCTTGGGGCAAAAACATTCAGTACTTC
TRBD2,TRBJ2-1,many,TRBV12-3/TRBV12-4,CASSLTLAGKNEQFF,TGTGCCAGCAGTTTAACGCTAGCGGGAAAAAATGAGCAGTTCTTC
TRBD2,TRBJ2-7,many,TRBV5-1,CAKREREETYEQYF,TGCGCCAAGAGAGAGCGGGAGGAGACCTACGAGCAGTACTTC
TRBD2,TRBJ2-3,-,TRBV7-9,CASSLGASGRPDTQYF,TGTGCCAGCAGCTTGGGTGCTAGCGGGAGGCCAGATACGCAGTATTTT
-,TRBJ1-2,-,TRBV5-1,CASSSDGPYGYTF,TGCGCCAGCAGCTCGGACGGACCCTATGGCTACACCTTC
TRBD2,TRBJ2-7,-,TRBV7-6,CASSLDWVAGGPDEQYF,TGTGCCAGCAGCTTAGATTGGGTAGCGGGAGGGCCGGACGAGCAGTACTTC
TRBD1,TRBJ2-2,many,TRBV29-1,CSGRSRQGNTGELFF,TGCAGCGGGCGTTCGAGACAGGGAAACACCGGGGAGCTGTTTTTT
TRBD2,TRBJ2-7,many,TRBV4-2,CASSQVGTSELSYEQYF,TGTGCCAGCAGCCAAGTCGGAACTAGCGAACTATCCTACGAGCAGTACTTC
-,TRBJ2-3,-,TRBV7-6,CASSLADGFTDTQYF,TGTGCCAGCAGCTTAGCGGATGGGTTCACAGATACGCAGTATTTT
TRBD1,TRBJ2-7,-,TRBV27,CASRRPGQGAFYEQYF,TGTGCCAGCAGACGGCCGGGACAGGGGGCTTTCTACGAGCAGTACTTC
TRBD2,TRBJ2-1,many,TRBV7-3,CASSLIQAGGNNEQFF,TGTGCCAGCAGCTTAATTCAGGCGGGAGGTAACAATGAGCAGTTCTTC
-,TRBJ1-5,-,TRBV6-1,CASRPGTDQPQHF,TGTGCCAGCAGGCCCGGGACCGATCAGCCCCAGCATTTT
-,TRBJ2-7,-,TRBV6-1,CASSEGWPYEQYF,TGTGCCAGCAGTGAAGGTTGGCCCTACGAGCAGTACTTC
TRBD2,TRBJ2-7,few,TRBV3-1,CASSQDPRVLAGGSYEQYF,TGTGCCAGCAGCCAAGATCCTCGGGTGCTAGCGGGAGGGTCCTACGAGCAGTACTTC
-,TRBJ1-5,-,TRBV20-1,CSADTRSGGNSNQPQHF,TGCAGTGCTGATACCCGTTCTGGAGGGAATAGCAATCAGCCCCAGCATTTT
-,TRBJ2-3,many,TRBV6-5,CASSYLRLGTQYF,TGTGCCAGCAGTTACCTAAGGCTGGGTACGCAGTATTTT
TRBD1,TRBJ2-1,-,TRBV10-3,CAINLRGMNNEQFF,TGTGCCATCAACCTCAGGGGGATGAACAATGAGCAGTTCTTC
TRBD2,TRBJ2-1,few,TRBV6-5,CASSNEASGTHNEQFF,TGTGCCAGCAGTAACGAGGCTAGCGGGACCCACAATGAGCAGTTCTTC
-,TRBJ2-1,-,TRBV4-3,CASSQEGLDNEQFF,TGCGCCAGCAGCCAGGAAGGACTTGACAATGAGCAGTTCTTC
TRBD2,TRBJ2-7,few,TRBV6-5,CASSRTPGGYEQYF,TGTGCCAGCAGTCGGACCCCGGGAGGCTACGAGCAGTACTTC